This T cell receptor beta chain was found in a study of blood T cells in healthy people across ages. Through a sample-barcoded 5' primer and a J-beta primer mix, a second PCR was run for about 6 to 11 cycles. TCRdb re-derived calls from the 5' RACE reads in MiXCR, one entry per CDR3 protein. The sample gives just over 1 million distinct CDR3 sequences, 35% to 50% of which show up once; around 18% is in the top ten. Study results and limitations: CMV status of donors was unknown, possibly confounding expanded clonotype changes.

To note about this clonotype: No antigen is known for it.

This sequence originates from a woman aged 55-69 years in good health. Sequenced material: blood.

The CDR3 is CASSLSQRGYTYEQYF. The CDR3 DNA sequence: TGTGCCAGCAGCTTGAGTCAGCGGGGGTACACCTACGAGCAGTACTTC. The chain uses TRBV5-6 and TRBJ2-7; TRBD2 matches at 8 bases. The CDR3 sequence is 16 residues long. V lost 1 base, J lost 2 bases, and 8 bases stayed unmatched. Per the germline V gene, CDR1 is SGHDT and CDR2 is YYEEEE.